The rows below give T cell receptor beta chains drawn from one sample of a study of shared clonotypes between healthy human individuals. Sequencing used immunoSEQ multiplex PCR; TCRdb keeps in-frame clones, though not all of them. The sample shows about 600,000 clones, roughly four fifths of them seen only once. Sequences were obtained from PBMCs. These receptors all come from a woman in her thirties or forties in good health. Some clones in this sample may be carry-over from other donors' samples. CDR3s include the opening cysteine and the closing phenylalanine or tryptophan. The order of the fields is clone size, V gene, J gene, D gene, CDR3 length, CDR3 DNA, CDR3 protein. A D gene is named only where the DNA matches it firmly. Expanded clones get a size class; other rows say once, few or many, or leave the size out.

clone_size: NA; v_call: TRBV5-8; j_call: TRBJ2-5; d_call: TRBD2; cdr3_length: 17; cdr3_nt: TGTGCCAGCAGCTTGGTCCTCCGCGGGAGTGGAGAAGAGACCCAGTACTTC; cdr3_aa: CASSLVLRGSGEETQYF
clone_size: NA; v_call: TRBV2; j_call: TRBJ2-1; d_call: TRBD2; cdr3_length: 15; cdr3_nt: TGTGCCAGCAGTGAATCGGGGGGGGCCGGTAGAGGGCAGTTCTTC; cdr3_aa: CASSESGGAGRGQFF
clone_size: NA; v_call: TRBV9; j_call: TRBJ2-3; d_call: TRBD2; cdr3_length: 15; cdr3_nt: TGTGCCAGCAGCGTAGCCGGCGGGAGTATAGATACGCAGTATTTT; cdr3_aa: CASSVAGGSIDTQYF
clone_size: NA; v_call: TRBV5-1; j_call: TRBJ2-1; d_call: NA; cdr3_length: 13; cdr3_nt: TGCGCCAGCAGCCGACAGGATGGCTATGAGCAGTTCTTC; cdr3_aa: CASSRQDGYEQFF
clone_size: NA; v_call: TRBV2; j_call: TRBJ2-6; d_call: NA; cdr3_length: 15; cdr3_nt: TGTGCCAGCAGTGAGGCACCCTCTGGGGCCAACGTCCTGACTTTC; cdr3_aa: CASSEAPSGANVLTF
clone_size: NA; v_call: TRBV6-5; j_call: TRBJ1-2; d_call: NA; cdr3_length: 13; cdr3_nt: TGTGCCAGCAGCAAGAACAGAGCCTATGGCTACACCTTC; cdr3_aa: CASSKNRAYGYTF
clone_size: NA; v_call: TRBV5-3; j_call: TRBJ2-7; d_call: NA; cdr3_length: 14; cdr3_nt: TGTGCCAGAAGCTTGGGGTGGGACTCCTACGAGCAGTACTTC; cdr3_aa: CARSLGWDSYEQYF
clone_size: NA; v_call: TRBV10-3; j_call: TRBJ1-5; d_call: TRBD1; cdr3_length: 14; cdr3_nt: TGTGCCATCAGTGAGGGGACAGGGATTCAGCCCCAGCATTTT; cdr3_aa: CAISEGTGIQPQHF
clone_size: NA; v_call: TRBV7-2; j_call: TRBJ2-7; d_call: NA; cdr3_length: 12; cdr3_nt: TGTGCCAGCACCCCTTTCTCCTACGAGCAGTACTTC; cdr3_aa: CASTPFSYEQYF
clone_size: NA; v_call: TRBV25-1; j_call: TRBJ2-5; d_call: NA; cdr3_length: 13; cdr3_nt: TGTGCCAGCAGTGAACAGGGGCGGGAGACCCAGTACTTC; cdr3_aa: CASSEQGRETQYF
clone_size: once; v_call: TRBV2; j_call: TRBJ2-1; d_call: TRBD2; cdr3_length: 15; cdr3_nt: TGTGCCAGCAGTGTTAGCGGGAGCCCCTACAATGAGCAGTTCTTC; cdr3_aa: CASSVSGSPYNEQFF
clone_size: NA; v_call: TRBV19; j_call: TRBJ2-1; d_call: TRBD2; cdr3_length: 16; cdr3_nt: TGTGCCAGTAGTATAGATCTGGCGGGAGCGGTCGATGAGCAGTTCTTC; cdr3_aa: CASSIDLAGAVDEQFF
clone_size: few; v_call: TRBV6-1; j_call: TRBJ2-5; d_call: NA; cdr3_length: 13; cdr3_nt: TGTGCCAGCAAACGGCCCACCGAAGAGACCCAGTACTTC; cdr3_aa: CASKRPTEETQYF